This T cell receptor beta chain was sequenced during a study of radiotherapy plus CTLA-4 blockade in lung cancer. Turning to the study itself: With less than 40% of patients having disease control, objective responses were seen in about 17%. Whole-study results and caveats: TCR clones of tumor origin grew in blood after radiotherapy plus ipilimumab.

Produced via immunoSEQ multiplex PCR; TCRdb's table is partial and in-frame only. The table records about 80,000 clones, 60% to 85% of them present only once. As to this clone: Its antigen is unknown.

This TCR came from a human donor with non-small cell lung cancer whose response to radiotherapy plus ipilimumab could not be evaluated. Some clones in this sample may be carry-over from other donors' samples. The sample consisted of peripheral blood, taken from a patient treated with radiotherapy plus ipilimumab.

This CDR3 reads CASSYGRGGKNIQYF. As DNA, the CDR3 is TGTGCCAGCAGTTACGGTCGGGGGGGAAAAAACATTCAGTACTTC. The chain links TRBV6-5 to TRBJ2-4; TRBD2 matches at 8 bases. The V segment lost 2 bases and the J segment 4 bases; nucleotides outside the gene matches: 4. Germline CDR1 and CDR2: MNHEY and SVGAGI. The CDR3 consists of 15 residues.